This TCR beta chain was captured by sequencing in a study of PD-1 blockade in classical Hodgkin lymphoma. Between the trimmed V and J ends, which lost 4 bases and 2 bases, there was a span of 15 bases. There are 16 residues in the CDR3. CDR1 is SGHTA and CDR2 is FQGTGA in the germline V gene. Study-wide results and limits: As was reported, newly diagnosed patients showed lower baseline TCR diversity than healthy donors did.

Sequencing was performed with immunoSEQ multiplex PCR; in TCRdb, only in-frame clones are kept and a portion is missing. This sample has about 97,000 clones, with 65% to 85% found just once. Each patient's relapse followed autologous stem cell transplantation, and brentuximab vedotin exposure varied. Classification of best responses gave complete response, partial response or progressive disease. Comment on this clone: The antigen is undetermined.

The material sequenced was peripheral blood mononuclear cells (PBMCs), taken at baseline. The V gene is TRBV7-3, the J gene TRBJ2-1; possibly TRBD2 for D (6 bases). This receptor was taken from a human donor with classical Hodgkin lymphoma. The CDR3 is CASSSFPAGPYNEQFF. The CDR3 bases are TGTGCCAGCAGCTCGTTCCCAGCGGGTCCCTACAATGAGCAGTTCTTC.